The clone carrying this T cell receptor (beta chain) was picked up a small number of times. Other DNA sequences within the sample encode an identical CDR3. This specimen comes from a study of shared clonotypes between healthy human individuals. Only CD45RO-negative cells positively selected for CCR7 counted as naive CD8 cells, so terminally differentiated effector memory CD45RA+ cells were excluded. Deletions cut 5 bases from V and 4 bases from J, with 8 bases between. The CDR3 consists of 11 residues. CDR1 and CDR2 (germline): SQVTM, ANQGSEA. Assay used: immunoSEQ multiplex PCR; TCRdb lists only in-frame clones, some missing. This sample has approximately 1.9 million clones, with 85% to 95% found just once.

The source of this sequence is a man younger than 30 in good health. Some clones in this sample may be carry-over from other donors' samples. Material for sequencing was naive CD8+ T cells from PBMCs. The chain couples TRBV29-1 to TRBJ1-1; D remains ambiguous. The DNA of the CDR3 is TGCAGCGTTCTTGGTGGCACTGAAGCTTTCTTT. It yields the protein CSVLGGTEAFF.